A selection of T cell receptor beta chains follows, all from one sample in a study of cytomegalovirus exposure and HLA in healthy donors. Clones were read by immunoSEQ multiplex PCR, and TCRdb kept only the in-frame ones, dropping some. The table records 150,000 to 200,000 clones, 75% to 80% of them present only once. The sequenced material came from PBMCs. These receptors all come from a woman aged 40 to 50 in good health and CMV-seropositive. CDR3s include the opening cysteine and the closing phenylalanine or tryptophan. The order of the fields is clone size, D gene, J gene, V gene, CDR3 DNA, CDR3 protein. D genes are given only for firm matches. Clone size is given for some rows only: seen once, a few or many times, or a class if the clone is expanded.

clone size: -; D gene: -; J gene: TRBJ1-2; V gene: TRBV6-5; CDR3 DNA: TGTGCCATTGGCGGTGACTATGGCTACACCTTC; CDR3 protein: CAIGGDYGYTF
clone size: -; D gene: TRBD1; J gene: TRBJ1-5; V gene: TRBV7-9; CDR3 DNA: TGTGCCAGCAGCGGAACAGGGGAAAATCAGCCCCAGCATTTT; CDR3 protein: CASSGTGENQPQHF
clone size: -; D gene: -; J gene: TRBJ2-7; V gene: TRBV4-2; CDR3 DNA: TGTGCCAGCAGCCAAGGGAGCCTTACCTTATCCTACGAGCAGTACTTC; CDR3 protein: CASSQGSLTLSYEQYF
clone size: -; D gene: TRBD2; J gene: TRBJ2-1; V gene: TRBV11-3; CDR3 DNA: TGTGCCAGCAGCTTAGGGGGGGGACTTGGTGTAAATGAGCAGTTCTTC; CDR3 protein: CASSLGGGLGVNEQFF
clone size: -; D gene: TRBD2; J gene: TRBJ2-5; V gene: TRBV30; CDR3 DNA: TGTGCCTGGAGTCTCGGACTAGCGGGGGCCCAAGAGACCCAGTACTTC; CDR3 protein: CAWSLGLAGAQETQYF
clone size: -; D gene: TRBD2; J gene: TRBJ2-7; V gene: TRBV7-2; CDR3 DNA: TGTGCCAGCAGCCCTTATTCGGGAGGGGTCCCCTACGAGCAGTACTTC; CDR3 protein: CASSPYSGGVPYEQYF
clone size: -; D gene: TRBD2; J gene: TRBJ2-1; V gene: TRBV4-2; CDR3 DNA: TGTGCCAGCAGCCAAGATCATTTGGGACTAGCGCCTTACAATGAGCAGTTCTTC; CDR3 protein: CASSQDHLGLAPYNEQFF
clone size: few; D gene: TRBD1; J gene: TRBJ1-6; V gene: TRBV11-3; CDR3 DNA: TGTGCCAGCAGCTCCTCGGGACAGAATAATAATTGGTCACCCCTCCACTTT; CDR3 protein: CASSSSGQNNNWSPLHF
clone size: few; D gene: -; J gene: TRBJ2-1; V gene: TRBV4-2; CDR3 DNA: TGTGCCAGCAGCCAAGGGCGTAGTGGGAGCTCCTACAATGAGCAGTTCTTC; CDR3 protein: CASSQGRSGSSYNEQFF
clone size: -; D gene: TRBD1; J gene: TRBJ1-2; V gene: TRBV4-3; CDR3 DNA: TGCGCCAGCAGCCAAGTAGAGGGGGCCAACTATGGCTACACCTTC; CDR3 protein: CASSQVEGANYGYTF
clone size: few; D gene: -; J gene: TRBJ1-1; V gene: TRBV18; CDR3 DNA: TGTGCCAGCTCCCCCCTCGGCTCCGAGGGAGCCAACACTGAAGCTTTCTTT; CDR3 protein: CASSPLGSEGANTEAFF
clone size: -; D gene: -; J gene: TRBJ2-7; V gene: TRBV29-1; CDR3 DNA: TGCAGCGTTGAAATAGAAGGGGGTTCCTACGAGCAGTACTTC; CDR3 protein: CSVEIEGGSYEQYF
clone size: -; D gene: TRBD2; J gene: TRBJ2-1; V gene: TRBV4-3; CDR3 DNA: TGCGCCAGCAGCCAGGGACTAGCGGGGGGGACGGGTGAGCAGTTCTTC; CDR3 protein: CASSQGLAGGTGEQFF
clone size: -; D gene: -; J gene: TRBJ1-1; V gene: TRBV11-3; CDR3 DNA: TGTGCCAGCAGCTTAGGCTCGGGTTACATGAACACTGAAGCTTTCTTT; CDR3 protein: CASSLGSGYMNTEAFF
clone size: -; D gene: -; J gene: TRBJ2-2; V gene: TRBV28; CDR3 DNA: TGTGCCAGCAGACCCGGAGGAAGCTCCGGGGAGCTGTTTTTT; CDR3 protein: CASRPGGSSGELFF
clone size: -; D gene: -; J gene: TRBJ2-2; V gene: TRBV30; CDR3 DNA: TGTGCCTGGAGTTCGGGAAGGGACACCGGGGAGCTGTTTTTT; CDR3 protein: CAWSSGRDTGELFF
clone size: -; D gene: TRBD1; J gene: TRBJ2-1; V gene: TRBV28; CDR3 DNA: TGTGCCAGCAGGTCCCCGGGACAGGGCGAGCAGTTCTTC; CDR3 protein: CASRSPGQGEQFF